This T cell receptor (beta chain) was retrieved from a study of blood T cell repertoires in COVID-19. For the study at large: There were acute and convalescent COVID-19 samples, and they came from the United States, Italy and Spain.

V was pared by 1 base and J by 1 base, with 11 bases between. The CDR3 loop spans 16 amino acids. Germline V lookup: CDR1 KGHDR, CDR2 SFDVKD. In the original workflow: Amplifying reference gene primers gave estimates of nucleated cell counts. Some clones are missing from TCRdb's copy, which holds only in-frame ones; the method was immunoSEQ multiplex PCR. V, J and clone size derive from that table, while D and trimming were established from the DNA sequence. Of about 130,000 clones listed, about 86% were seen once; the top ten hold around 8%. This receptor was taken from a woman aged 55-75 years with active or convalescent COVID-19. Sequencing was done on a sample of peripheral blood. This chain joins TRBV24-1 and TRBJ2-3; D perhaps matches TRBD2 (6 bases). The CDR3 DNA follows: TGTGCCACCAGTGATTTTCGCAGGAGGGGCACAGATACGCAGTATTTT. Protein product: CATSDFRRRGTDTQYF.